This TCR beta chain was sequenced for a study of blood T cell repertoires in COVID-19. Authors' methods: For nucleated cells, counts were estimated from reference gene primer amplification. The table came from immunoSEQ multiplex PCR; TCRdb's copy has only in-frame clones and leaves some out. The D gene and trimming were derived from the DNA, and the V and J assignments and clone size from that table. Here the sample spans under 200,000 clones, around 80% being singletons. Looked up from germline, CDR1 is MNHEY and CDR2 is SVGEGT. V was trimmed by 0 bases and J by 0 bases, leaving 12 bases between them. This CDR3 has 17 amino acids.

The chain links TRBV6-2 or TRBV6-3 to TRBJ1-5; weak D call: TRBD1 (5 bases). The clonotype was recovered from a man between 65 and 80 years old with active or convalescent COVID-19. The sequenced sample consisted of peripheral blood. For the CDR3, the DNA is TGTGCCAGCAGTTACTCGGCTCAGGGCTTTAGCAATCAGCCCCAGCATTTT. This encodes CASSYSAQGFSNQPQHF.